Following are 16 T cell receptor beta chains from one sample sequenced in a study of blood T cell repertoires in COVID-19 (dated by TCRdb to the early 2020s). The library relied on the immunoSEQ multiplex PCR assay. TCRdb took over this immuneACCESS table, retaining in-frame rearrangements with V and J assigned. Such tables are incomplete; in checked studies, under half of the missing clones stem from an unresolved V gene, and the remainder is unexplained. The sample data list a few hundred thousand clones, and 85% of these were observed just once. Roughly 3.6% of the sample lies in the top ten. Sequencing input: peripheral blood. These receptors were obtained from a woman under 30 with acute or convalescent COVID-19.

The V and J genes are TRBV18 and TRBJ2-1, with TRBD2 identical over 9 bases. Germline CDR1 KGHSH, CDR2 LQKENI. The J segment lost 6 bases and the V segment lost 3 bases, leaving 9 bases of the junction unmatched. CDR3 size: 16 residues. CDR3 loop: CASSPSTSGITNEQFF. The CDR3 DNA follows: TGTGCCAGCTCACCTTCGACTAGCGGAATTACCAATGAGCAGTTCTTC.

This sequence joins TRBV4-1 and TRBJ2-1; the D is unclear. V shed 3 bases and J shed 7 bases, with 7 bases lying between them. The CDR3 runs 12 residues. Germline loops: CDR1 MGHRA, CDR2 YSYEKL. The CDR3 protein is CASSHLDNEQFF. The CDR3 coding sequence is TGCGCCAGCAGCCACCTAGATAATGAGCAGTTCTTC.

The chain recombines TRBV30 with TRBJ1-3, with a weak D call TRBD1 (6 bases). The CDR3 sequence is 16 residues long. With 2 bases removed from V and 5 bases from J, the gap between germline ends came to 19 bases. Germline CDR1 is GTSNPN and CDR2 is SVGIG (reference sequence). As DNA, the CDR3 is TGTGCCTGGAGTCGTCCGACAGGACCTCCGAGAAACACCATATATTTT. The encoded protein is CAWSRPTGPPRNTIYF.

This clone turned up a few times. CDR3 sequence: CASSLDRGGEKLFF. In DNA form, the CDR3 reads TGTGCCAGCAGCCTTGACAGGGGTGGGGAAAAACTGTTTTTT. The V gene is TRBV2, the J gene TRBJ1-4; 8 nucleotides match TRBD1. The CDR3 has 14 residues. V was pared by 6 bases and J by 8 bases, with 8 bases of the junction left unmatched. From germline, CDR1 is SNHLY and CDR2 FYNNEI.

V gene TRBV28 combines with J gene TRBJ2-7, with 9 bases fitting TRBD2. V dropped 5 bases and J dropped 4; count of bases not matched to a gene: 6. The CDR3 runs to 14 residues. Looked up from germline, CDR1 is MDHEN and CDR2 is SYDVKM. CDR3 in amino acids: CASSGGLAIYEQYF. The CDR3 DNA sequence: TGTGCCAGCAGTGGGGGACTAGCTATTTACGAGCAGTACTTC.

The genes are TRBV20-1 and TRBJ1-2; D gene uncertain. Germline CDR1 DFQATT, CDR2 SNEGSKA (reference sequence). V lost 8 bases, J lost 5 bases, and 3 bases lay in between. The CDR3 runs 8 residues. The CDR3 DNA reads TGCAGTCCATATGGCTACACCTTC. It yields the protein CSPYGYTF.

This clone was seen a few times. The chain joins TRBV5-4 to TRBJ1-5; possibly TRBD1 for D (6 bases). Trimming pared 0 bases from V and 2 bases from J, leaving 9 bases between. The CDR3 contains 15 residues. CDR1 and CDR2 (germline): SGHNT, YYREEE (reference sequence). The DNA of the CDR3 is TGTGCCAGCAGCTTGGTTCCAGGGGGCAATCAGCCCCAGCATTTT. Translating it yields CASSLVPGGNQPQHF.

This chain connects TRBV19 to TRBJ1-2; a possible D gene is TRBD1 (6 bases). This CDR3 comprises 14 residues. Germline V lookup: CDR1 LNHDA, CDR2 SQIVND (reference sequence). The germline V and J ends were trimmed by 3 bases and 2 bases, with 10 bases remaining between them. CDR3 region: CASSIYRENYGYTF. The DNA for the CDR3 is TGTGCCAGTAGTATTTACAGGGAAAACTATGGCTACACCTTC.

This rearrangement joins TRBV5-1 to TRBJ2-1; the match to TRBD1 covers 7 bases. CDR1 and CDR2 (germline): SGHRS, YFSETQ. CDR3 length: 14 residues. V shed 4 bases, J shed 7 bases, and the junction held 8 bases outside the gene matches. The CDR3 spells CASSAGTDRNEQFF. DNA for the CDR3: TGCGCCAGCAGCGCCGGGACAGACCGTAATGAGCAGTTCTTC.

This clone has only a few counts. The V and J genes are TRBV28 and TRBJ1-3; unclear D gene. The CDR3 is made up of 14 amino acids. CDR1 and CDR2 from the germline V gene are MDHEN and SYDVKM. With 5 bases removed from V and 1 base from J, the gap between germline ends came to 9 bases. CDR3 DNA: TGTGCCAGCAGTCCCCAGTTTTCTGGAAACACCATATATTTT. As protein: CASSPQFSGNTIYF.

About this clone: Other DNA variants within this sample encode the same CDR3. The rearrangement uses TRBV12-3 or TRBV12-4 and TRBJ2-7, with D unresolved. The CDR3 totals 11 residues. With 4 bases removed from V and 3 bases from J, the gap between germline ends came to 4 bases. The CDR3 sequence: CASSSSYEQYF. CDR3 in DNA: TGTGCCAGCAGTTCCAGCTACGAGCAGTACTTC.

The chain joins TRBV30 to TRBJ1-5; 8 bases match TRBD1. Trimming removed 2 bases from V and 2 bases from J; junction bases left unmatched: 8. This CDR3 has 16 residues. In germline, CDR1 is GTSNPN, CDR2 SVGIG (reference sequence). The CDR3 sequence: CAWSTNRGSGNQPQHF. The CDR3 nucleotides read TGTGCCTGGAGTACCAACAGGGGGAGTGGCAATCAGCCCCAGCATTTT.

The V gene is TRBV12-5, the J gene TRBJ1-3; D remains ambiguous. From germline, CDR1 is LGHNT and CDR2 FRNRAP. V lost 5 bases and J 9 bases, leaving 14 bases between the germline ends. The CDR3 runs to 13 residues. The CDR3 DNA reads TGTGCTAGTGGTCCGGGTCGGCCACGCACCATATATTTT. As protein: CASGPGRPRTIYF.

The chain joins TRBV2 to TRBJ2-7; 8 bases are a match to TRBD1. The germline gives CDR1 SNHLY, CDR2 FYNNEI. This CDR3 contains 13 residues. Losses at the gene ends were 6 bases for V and 7 bases for J; bases not matched to a gene: 8. CDR3 bases: TGTGCCAGCAGCAGGGGGCTATCGGGGGAGCAGTACTTC. Its translation is CASSRGLSGEQYF.

V gene TRBV5-8 combines with J gene TRBJ2-3, with 9 bases fitting TRBD2. Germline CDR1 reads SGHTS; CDR2 reads YDEGEE. J lost 2 bases, V lost 2 bases, and 3 bases had no gene match. This CDR3 region has 15 residues. CDR3 loop: CASSLAGGDTDTQYF. CDR3 nucleotides: TGTGCCAGCAGCTTAGCGGGGGGAGACACAGATACGCAGTATTTT.

The J gene is TRBJ1-4, the V gene TRBV19; TRBD1 might be the D (5 bases). The CDR3 contains 14 residues. Germline V gene data show CDR1 as LNHDA and CDR2 as SQIVND (reference sequence). Trimming pared 3 bases from V and 8 bases from J, leaving 13 bases between. CDR3 sequence reads: CASSIYASGEKLFF. CDR3 DNA sequence: TGTGCCAGTAGTATTTACGCCTCAGGGGAAAAACTGTTTTTT.